What follows are 24 T cell receptor beta chains derived from one specimen sequenced in a study of shared clonotypes between healthy human individuals (dated by TCRdb to the early 2020s). Library construction relied on the immunoSEQ multiplex PCR assay. TCRdb holds this immuneACCESS table with in-frame rearrangements only. Some clones are missing; in checked studies, unresolved V genes explain under half, and the rest has no known cause. The sample includes over a million clones, with about 75% observed a single time. The ten largest clones represent about 1.5% of the sample. What was sequenced was memory CD4+ T cells sorted from blood. The meaning of the sample's cell subset or site label: CD45RA-negative fraction. These receptor sequences come from a young man in good health.

The CDR3 is CAWNYGGTNTGELFF. The CDR3 DNA is TGTGCCTGGAACTATGGGGGCACGAACACCGGGGAGCTGTTTTTT. The chain uses TRBV30 and TRBJ2-2, with D possibly being TRBD1 (6 bases). CDR3 length equals 15 residues. V lost 4 bases, J lost 0 bases, and 12 bases lay in between. The V gene's germline CDR1 is GTSNPN and CDR2 SVGIG (reference sequence).

The V and J genes are TRBV7-2 and TRBJ1-5; D gene ambiguous. V was shortened by 4 bases and J by 7 bases, with 14 bases between the two germline ends. CDR3 length equals 14 residues. The germline gives CDR1 SGHTA, CDR2 FQGNSA. The CDR3 region is CASSSFYGGQPQHF. The CDR3 region has the DNA TGTGCCAGCAGCTCCTTTTATGGAGGCCAGCCCCAGCATTTT.

The rearrangement uses TRBV23-1 and TRBJ2-1; D may be TRBD2 (6 bases). TRBV23-1 is designated an ORF whose function remains uncertain. V was pared by 1 base and J by 2 bases, with 12 bases between. The length of the CDR3 is 16 residues. The CDR3 reads CASSQWNSGTYNEQFF. CDR3 bases: TGCGCCAGCAGTCAATGGAATAGCGGAACCTACAATGAGCAGTTCTTC.

This clone was seen only a few times. The chain uses TRBV7-2 and TRBJ1-1, with D uncertain. Germline V CDR1 and CDR2: SGHTA, FQGNSA. This CDR3 is 14 amino acids long. Trimming pared 2 bases from V and 2 bases from J, leaving 9 bases between. CDR3 in amino acids: CASSLTQSNTEAFF. In nucleotides, the CDR3 is TGTGCCAGCAGCTTAACCCAGTCTAACACTGAAGCTTTCTTT.

The chain employs TRBV19 and TRBJ1-1; maybe TRBD1 (6 bases). Germline loops: CDR1 LNHDA, CDR2 SQIVND (reference sequence). The CDR3 totals 13 residues. V was cut by 7 bases and J by 7 bases, with 16 bases left in between. CDR3 in amino acids: CASTTTGLGEAFF. The CDR3, as DNA: TGTGCCAGTACCACCACAGGGCTCGGTGAAGCTTTCTTT.

The V and J genes are TRBV4-1 and TRBJ1-5; 9 bases line up with TRBD1. The V gene end was trimmed by 4 bases and the J gene end by 6 bases; junction bases not matched to a gene: 4. CDR3 size: 14 residues. The germline V gene has CDR1 MGHRA and CDR2 YSYEKL. CDR3 in amino acids: CASSLGQGSQPQHF. DNA of the CDR3: TGCGCCAGCAGCCTGGGACAGGGTAGTCAGCCCCAGCATTTT.

In this sample, this clone turned up a few times. The CDR3 here is CAWGQDSPLHF. DNA for the CDR3: TGTGCCTGGGGACAGGATTCACCCCTCCACTTT. The gene calls are TRBV30 and TRBJ1-6; 7 bases are shared with TRBD1. This CDR3 spans 11 amino acids. The V gene end was trimmed by 5 bases and the J gene end by 8 bases; junction bases not matched to a gene: 0. CDR1 and CDR2 (germline): GTSNPN, SVGIG (reference sequence).

This clone was counted many times. CDR3 protein: CASSLGAFVGENTEAFF. The CDR3, as DNA: TGTGCCAGCAGCTTAGGAGCCTTTGTTGGGGAGAACACTGAAGCTTTCTTT. The chain has TRBV11-2 and TRBJ1-1; D remains ambiguous. V was shortened by 1 base and J by 1 base, with 16 bases between the two germline ends. Germline V lookup: CDR1 SGHAT, CDR2 FQNNGV. The CDR3 has 17 residues.

This clone is a singleton in its sample. V and J are TRBV18 and TRBJ1-5; D not resolved. Trimming removed 3 bases from V and 0 bases from J, with 9 bases in between. Germline V gene lookup returns CDR1 KGHSH and CDR2 LQKENI. The CDR3 consists of 15 residues. The CDR3 region has the DNA TGTGCCAGCTCACCGCGCGGGCTTAGCAATCAGCCCCAGCATTTT. It encodes CASSPRGLSNQPQHF.

This clone was found a few times. The gene calls are TRBV29-1 and TRBJ2-5; 8 bases fit TRBD2. CDR3 length equals 13 residues. From germline, CDR1 is SQVTM and CDR2 ANQGSEA. V was clipped by 3 bases and J by 4 bases; unmatched bases: 4. In DNA form, the CDR3 reads TGCAGCGTTGACGGGAGGGCCGGAGAGACCCAGTACTTC. This translates into CSVDGRAGETQYF.

This clone came up once. The J gene is TRBJ2-3, the V gene TRBV6-6; D may correspond to TRBD1 or TRBD2 (5 bases each). CDR1 is MNHNY and CDR2 is SVGAGI in the germline V gene (reference sequence). V lost 6 bases, J lost 0 bases, and 13 bases lay in between. The length of the CDR3 is 15 residues. The CDR3 DNA reads TGTGCCAGCAGGAGGGACGGAACTAGCACAGATACGCAGTATTTT. It is translated as CASRRDGTSTDTQYF.

This clone was found once. The chain employs TRBV28 and TRBJ2-1; TRBD1 might be the D (5 bases). V was pared by 9 bases and J by 0 bases, with 12 bases between. CDR1 and CDR2 from the germline V gene are MDHEN and SYDVKM. This CDR3 comprises 14 residues. The CDR3, as DNA: TGTGCCAGTCAGGGTTACAGCTCCTACAATGAGCAGTTCTTC. Protein product: CASQGYSSYNEQFF.

The chain links TRBV27 to TRBJ1-5; 7 bases align to TRBD1. This CDR3 contains 14 residues. Germline CDR1 is MNHEY and CDR2 is SMNVEV (reference sequence). Trimming at V came to 5 bases and at J to 3 bases, leaving 4 bases not matched to a gene. For the CDR3, the DNA is TGTGCCAGCAGTCGGGACAGCAACAATCAGCCCCAGCATTTT. Protein product: CASSRDSNNQPQHF.

In regard to this clone: The same CDR3 also results from other DNA sequences found in this sample. The gene calls are TRBV6-5 and TRBJ2-3; D perhaps matches TRBD2 (6 bases). The CDR3 has 15 amino acids. Germline CDR1 is MNHEY and CDR2 is SVGAGI. The V and J ends lost 0 bases and 0 bases respectively, with 7 bases between them. The CDR3 nucleotides read TGTGCCAGCAGTTACTCGCGGGGTAGCACAGATACGCAGTATTTT. Translating it yields CASSYSRGSTDTQYF.

The V and J genes are TRBV9 and TRBJ2-3, with D possibly being TRBD1 or TRBD2 (5 bases each). Germline CDR1 SGDLS, CDR2 YYNGEE. V dropped 6 bases and J dropped 6 bases, with 17 bases sitting between them. This CDR3 comprises 14 residues. DNA for the CDR3: TGTGCCAGCAACTTCAGGGAGTCTGGGGATACGCAGTATTTT. It translates to CASNFRESGDTQYF.

This clone was seen only a few times. The chain has TRBV30 and TRBJ2-2, with 7 bases matching TRBD1. V gave up 2 bases and J gave up 5 bases; unmatched junction bases: 5. The CDR3 is made up of 14 amino acids. From germline, CDR1 is GTSNPN and CDR2 SVGIG (reference sequence). The DNA of the CDR3 is TGTGCCTGGAGTCTGGACAGGCGGACCGGGGAGCTGTTTTTT. This sequence encodes CAWSLDRRTGELFF.

The V gene is TRBV16, the J gene TRBJ1-1; no clear D. The length of the CDR3 is 12 residues. Germline CDR1 reads KGHSY; CDR2 reads FQNENV. The ends were cut back, 0 bases at V and 8 bases at J, with 7 bases in the middle. The DNA of the CDR3 is TGTGCCAGCAGCCAATCAGTGGGCGAAGCTTTCTTT. Translation gives CASSQSVGEAFF.

This chain links TRBV2 with TRBJ1-3; unclear D gene. Between the trimmed V and J ends, which lost 6 bases and 0 bases, there was a span of 21 bases. CDR1 and CDR2 (germline): SNHLY, FYNNEI. The CDR3 spans 18 residues. The CDR3 here is CASSVRGHSASSGNTIYF. Here the CDR3 DNA reads TGTGCCAGCAGCGTCCGAGGCCACTCGGCAAGCTCTGGAAACACCATATATTTT.

The chain is built from TRBV7-2 and TRBJ1-1; D ambiguous. CDR3 length equals 16 residues. Germline V lookup: CDR1 SGHTA, CDR2 FQGNSA. Trimming stripped 2 bases from V and 1 base from J, with 14 bases between. This CDR3 reads CASSLSIEGANTEAFF. CDR3 DNA sequence: TGTGCCAGCAGCTTAAGTATCGAGGGAGCGAACACTGAAGCTTTCTTT.

This chain links TRBV2 with TRBJ1-1; 8 nucleotides agree with TRBD1. The germline V gene has CDR1 SNHLY and CDR2 FYNNEI. The CDR3 totals 14 residues. V was clipped by 6 bases and J by 7 bases; unmatched bases: 10. The CDR3 nucleotides are TGTGCCAGCAGCGATCAGGGGGCCTTGGGTGAAGCTTTCTTT. It encodes CASSDQGALGEAFF.

The chain couples TRBV11-2 to TRBJ1-1, with D maybe TRBD1 (5 bases). The germline V gene has CDR1 SGHAT and CDR2 FQNNGV. The CDR3 totals 16 residues. Trimming removed 4 bases at V and 0 bases at J, with 15 bases between. The CDR3 coding sequence is TGTGCCAGCAGCTCTGGGGCTTTCGCCATGAACACTGAAGCTTTCTTT. It is translated as CASSSGAFAMNTEAFF.

This chain joins TRBV11-2 and TRBJ2-4; a possible D gene is TRBD2 (6 bases). Trimming left V 1 base short and J 0 bases short, with 7 bases between. Germline loops: CDR1 SGHAT, CDR2 FQNNGV. The CDR3 runs 15 residues. The CDR3 nucleotides read TGTGCCAGCAGCTTAGCGGGACTAGCCAAAAACATTCAGTACTTC. Translation: CASSLAGLAKNIQYF.

This rearrangement joins TRBV16 to TRBJ2-2; 10 nucleotides line up with TRBD1. Germline CDR1 reads KGHSY; CDR2 reads FQNENV. Losses at the gene ends were 4 bases for V and 5 bases for J; bases not matched to a gene: 7. The CDR3 length is 16 residues. For the CDR3, the DNA is TGTGCCAGCAGCCGATCGGGGACAGGGGCGACCGGGGAGCTGTTTTTT. The encoded protein is CASSRSGTGATGELFF.

This clone was counted between two and nine times. The V and J genes are TRBV28 and TRBJ1-2; possible D gene TRBD1, 6 bases. Germline V gives CDR1 MDHEN, CDR2 SYDVKM. The V end lost 7 bases, the J end lost 0 bases, and 9 bases lay between the germline ends. The CDR3 is made up of 13 amino acids. This CDR3 is CASTWTANYGYTF. For the CDR3, the DNA is TGTGCCAGCACCTGGACAGCTAACTATGGCTACACCTTC.